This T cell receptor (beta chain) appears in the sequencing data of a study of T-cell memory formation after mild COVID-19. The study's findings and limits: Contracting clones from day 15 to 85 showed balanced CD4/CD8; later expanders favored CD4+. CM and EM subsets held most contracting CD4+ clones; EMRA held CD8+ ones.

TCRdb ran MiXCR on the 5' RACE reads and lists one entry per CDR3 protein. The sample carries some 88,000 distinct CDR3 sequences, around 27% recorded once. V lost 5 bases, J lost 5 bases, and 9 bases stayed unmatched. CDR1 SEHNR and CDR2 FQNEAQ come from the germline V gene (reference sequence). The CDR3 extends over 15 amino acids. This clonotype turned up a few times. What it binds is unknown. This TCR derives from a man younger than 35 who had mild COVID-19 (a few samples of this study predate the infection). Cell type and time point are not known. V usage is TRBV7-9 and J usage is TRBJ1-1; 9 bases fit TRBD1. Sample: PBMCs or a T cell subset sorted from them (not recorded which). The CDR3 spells CASSPQGARRTEAFF. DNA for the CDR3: TGTGCCAGCAGCCCACAGGGGGCCCGTCGGACTGAAGCTTTCTTT. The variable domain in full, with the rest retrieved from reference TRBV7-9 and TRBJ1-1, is DTGVSQNPRHKITKRGQNVTFRCDPISEHNRLYWYRQTLGQGPEFLTYFQNEAQLEKSRLLSDRFSAERPKGSFSTLEIQRTEQGDSAMYLCASSPQGARRTEAFFGQGTRLTVV.